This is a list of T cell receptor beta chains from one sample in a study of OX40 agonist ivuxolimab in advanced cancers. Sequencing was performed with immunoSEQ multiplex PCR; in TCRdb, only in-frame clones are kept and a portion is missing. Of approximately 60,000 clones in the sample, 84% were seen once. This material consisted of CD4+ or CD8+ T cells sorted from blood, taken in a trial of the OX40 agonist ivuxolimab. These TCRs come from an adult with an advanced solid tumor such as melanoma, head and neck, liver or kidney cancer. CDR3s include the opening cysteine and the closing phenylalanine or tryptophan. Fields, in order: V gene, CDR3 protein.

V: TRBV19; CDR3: CASSWAGATSEQFF
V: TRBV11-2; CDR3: CASSPGFSHYGYTF
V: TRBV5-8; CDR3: CASSLYRGNTGELFF
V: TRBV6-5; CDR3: CASSYSGPSPNQPQHF
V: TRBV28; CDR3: CASSSYRGLGANVLTF
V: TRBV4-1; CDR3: CASSQDSRGLAGGPWYEQYF
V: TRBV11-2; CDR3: CASSPRTEAFF
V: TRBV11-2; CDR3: CASSSQRGTYEQYF
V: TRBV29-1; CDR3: CSVEDLQWGAEAFF
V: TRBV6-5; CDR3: CASSYQGWGTEAFF
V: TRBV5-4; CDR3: CASSRDRDDEQFF
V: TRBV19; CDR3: CASRDGGPQETQYF
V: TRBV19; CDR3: CASRTGGEVSDTQYF
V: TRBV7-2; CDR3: CASSLGTARTQYF
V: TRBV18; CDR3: CASSPGLGDSPLHF
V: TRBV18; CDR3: CASSDLRDINQPQHF
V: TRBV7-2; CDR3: CASSLYSLEQYF
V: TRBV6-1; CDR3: CASRVFPNEKLFF
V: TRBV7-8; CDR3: CASIRLLTGQGPDTQYF
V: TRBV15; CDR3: CATSSLEGRTYEQYF
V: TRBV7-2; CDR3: CASSLSTGGRETQYF
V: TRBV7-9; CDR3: CASSPRNQPQHF
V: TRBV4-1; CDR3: CASSQGRTGTGYTF
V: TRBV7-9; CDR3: CASSLDAGVSYNEQFF
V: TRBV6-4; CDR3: CASSDSNRMAGYTF
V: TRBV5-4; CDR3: CASSPGLAGVETQYF
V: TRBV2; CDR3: CASRLDEGGINEKLFF
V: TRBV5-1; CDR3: CASSRTSPTDTQYF
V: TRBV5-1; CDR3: CASSDGGWRGAGFENIQYF
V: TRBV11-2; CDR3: CASSSDKETQYF
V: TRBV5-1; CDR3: CASSPFGTGVGTQYF
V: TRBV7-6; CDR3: CASSSRTDTQYF
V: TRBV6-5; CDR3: CASSYSRGSNEKLFF
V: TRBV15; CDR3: CATSRWDSGFQETQYF
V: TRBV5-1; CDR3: CASSPSGQGETQYF
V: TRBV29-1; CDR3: CSVAGQGGAGELFF
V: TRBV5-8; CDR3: CASSVVLGGDYGYTF
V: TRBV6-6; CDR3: CASSYRDIGYRFF
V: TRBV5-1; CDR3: CASSFRDRRYEQYF
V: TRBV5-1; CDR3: CASSGTSGSSYEQYF
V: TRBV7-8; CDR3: CASSSSTGGYTGELFF
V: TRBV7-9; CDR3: CASSLLTTSGTYNEQFF
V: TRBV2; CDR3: CASRSGRIRYF
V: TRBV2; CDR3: CASMGGSGRASSYNEQFF
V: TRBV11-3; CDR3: CASSRGGRGRTGANVLTF
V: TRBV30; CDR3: CAWSPAATEAFF
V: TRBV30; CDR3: CAWVRGSDTQYF
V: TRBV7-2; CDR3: CASSPTGTGNQPQHF
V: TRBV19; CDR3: CASGTSLMNTEAFF
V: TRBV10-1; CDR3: CASSESGTPETQYF